The rows below give T cell receptor beta chains drawn from one sample of a study of T cell changes during pregnancy in multiple sclerosis. Profiling relied on immunoSEQ multiplex PCR, and the TCRdb table lists in-frame clones only, not all of them. Here the sample spans approximately 100,000 clones, around 92% being singletons. Sequences were derived from peripheral blood, sampled after pregnancy. The source is a female donor in good health, enrolled as a control in a pregnancy study. Both conserved end residues are part of each CDR3. The D gene is left open where the match is weak. The listing skips clone size in some rows; elsewhere it reads once, few, many or a size class.

size: NA; V: TRBV29-1; J: TRBJ1-2; D: TRBD1; CDR3: CSLRDSRLNYGYTF; DNA: TGCAGCCTCCGGGACAGCCGCCTTAACTATGGCTACACCTTC
size: NA; V: TRBV7-9; J: TRBJ2-1; D: NA; CDR3: CASSLGGAISYNEQFF; DNA: TGTGCCAGCAGCTTAGGCGGGGCCATCTCCTACAATGAGCAGTTCTTC
size: NA; V: TRBV7-2; J: TRBJ1-1; D: NA; CDR3: CASSLVAGALLNTEAFF; DNA: TGTGCCAGCAGCTTAGTAGCAGGGGCCCTCCTGAACACTGAAGCTTTCTTT
size: once; V: TRBV30; J: TRBJ2-7; D: NA; CDR3: CAWGGGVSYEQYF; DNA: TGTGCCTGGGGGGGAGGCGTAAGCTACGAGCAGTACTTC
size: NA; V: TRBV6-6; J: TRBJ2-7; D: NA; CDR3: CASSYRSYEQYF; DNA: TGTGCCAGCAGTTACAGGAGCTACGAGCAGTACTTC
size: NA; V: TRBV19; J: TRBJ1-1; D: NA; CDR3: CASRGHANTEAFF; DNA: TGTGCCAGTAGGGGACACGCGAACACTGAAGCTTTCTTT
size: NA; V: TRBV6-5; J: TRBJ1-6; D: NA; CDR3: CASSPPSSPLHF; DNA: TGTGCCAGCAGCCCCCCCTCCTCACCCCTCCACTTT
size: NA; V: TRBV19; J: TRBJ2-3; D: TRBD1; CDR3: CASRLGTGRAQDTQYF; DNA: TGTGCCAGTAGGCTCGGGACAGGAAGAGCACAAGATACGCAGTATTTT
size: NA; V: TRBV27; J: TRBJ1-5; D: NA; CDR3: CASSLSSNQPQHF; DNA: TGTGCCAGCAGCCTTAGTAGCAATCAGCCCCAGCATTTT
size: NA; V: TRBV5-4; J: TRBJ2-5; D: NA; CDR3: CASSLTQGGETQYF; DNA: TGTGCCAGCAGCTTGACGCAGGGGGGAGAGACCCAGTACTTC